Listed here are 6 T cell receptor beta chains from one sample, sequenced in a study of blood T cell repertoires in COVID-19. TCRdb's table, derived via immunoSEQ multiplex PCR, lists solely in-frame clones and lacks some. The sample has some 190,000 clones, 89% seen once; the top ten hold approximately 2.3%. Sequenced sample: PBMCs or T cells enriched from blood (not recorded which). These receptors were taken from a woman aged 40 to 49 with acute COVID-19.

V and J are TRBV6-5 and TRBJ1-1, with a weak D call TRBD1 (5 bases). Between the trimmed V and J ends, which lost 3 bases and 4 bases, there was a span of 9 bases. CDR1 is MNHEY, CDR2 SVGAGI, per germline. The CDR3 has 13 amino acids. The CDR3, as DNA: TGTGCCAGCAGTTATAAAGGGGTCACTGAAGCTTTCTTT. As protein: CASSYKGVTEAFF.

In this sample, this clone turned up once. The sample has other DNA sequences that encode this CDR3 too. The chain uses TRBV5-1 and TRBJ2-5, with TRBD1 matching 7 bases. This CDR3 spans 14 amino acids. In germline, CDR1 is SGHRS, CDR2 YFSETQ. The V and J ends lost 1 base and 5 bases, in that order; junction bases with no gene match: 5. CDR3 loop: CASSLRQGEETQYF. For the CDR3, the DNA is TGCGCCAGCAGCTTGAGACAGGGCGAGGAGACCCAGTACTTC.

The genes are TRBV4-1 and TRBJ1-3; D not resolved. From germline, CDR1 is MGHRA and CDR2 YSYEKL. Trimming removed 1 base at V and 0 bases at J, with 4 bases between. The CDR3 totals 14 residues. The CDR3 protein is CASSQVVSGNTIYF. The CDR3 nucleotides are TGCGCCAGCAGCCAAGTAGTCTCTGGAAACACCATATATTTT.

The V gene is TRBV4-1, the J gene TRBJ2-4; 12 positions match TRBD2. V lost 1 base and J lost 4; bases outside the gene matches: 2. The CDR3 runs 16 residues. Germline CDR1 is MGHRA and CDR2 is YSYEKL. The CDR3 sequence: CASSQVTSGGKNIQYF. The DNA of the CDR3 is TGCGCCAGCAGCCAAGTAACTAGCGGGGGGAAAAACATTCAGTACTTC.

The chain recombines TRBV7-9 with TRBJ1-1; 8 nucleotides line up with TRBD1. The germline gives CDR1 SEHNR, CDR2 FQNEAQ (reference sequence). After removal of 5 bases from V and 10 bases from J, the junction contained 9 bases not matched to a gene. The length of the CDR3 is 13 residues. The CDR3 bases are TGTGCCAGCAGCCGAACAGGGGGGACCGGAGCTTTCTTT. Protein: CASSRTGGTGAFF.

The CDR3 nucleotides read TGTGCCAGCAGTTTACTTCCCCGGAGCACCTATGGCTACACCTTC. It translates to CASSLLPRSTYGYTF. This chain uses TRBV28 with TRBJ1-2, with D unresolved. Looked up from germline, CDR1 is MDHEN and CDR2 is SYDVKM. The CDR3 extends over 15 amino acids. Trimming took off 2 bases at V and 4 bases at J, with 14 bases between the two ends.